One T cell receptor (beta chain) is described in this entry. Its antigen is currently unknown. Measured with immunoSEQ multiplex PCR; TCRdb has only the in-frame clones, and not every one. The sample shows almost 400,000 clones, about 89% of them seen only once. The data stem from a study of Ad26.COV2.S vaccination and SARS-CoV-2 variants. This sample's treatment: around 19 received Ad26.COV2.S at low or high dose, single or two shots; 5 received placebo; per-sample allocation not given. After the first vaccine or placebo injection, samples were drawn on day 63. The donor's status was that of an adult aged 18-55 years in Boston. Whole-study findings and limits: Substantial response breadth was reportedly seen for spike-specific CD8+ and CD4+ T cells after vaccination. Measures of TCR breadth and depth may have fallen short of total T cell responses. It was vaccine recipients, not placebo recipients, who had the higher spike-specific TCR breadth.

This clonotype originated in a person aged 18 to 59 who received the Ad26.COV2.S COVID-19 vaccine or a placebo. The sequencing used peripheral blood, collected in a trial of Ad26.COV2.S vaccine versus placebo.

CDR3 DNA: TGTGCCAGCAGCCGAGAGACCAGAGGGGTCTCTGGAAACACCATATATTTT. Translating gives CASSRETRGVSGNTIYF. This chain connects TRBV3-1 (or the pseudogene TRBV3-2) to TRBJ1-3; a possible D gene is TRBD1 (5 bases). CDR1 is LGHDT and CDR2 is YNNKEL in the germline V gene (reference sequence). The V end lost 4 bases, the J end lost 0 bases, and 16 bases lay between the germline ends. CDR3 size: 17 residues.